What follows are 10 T cell receptor beta chains derived from one specimen sequenced in a study of control samples from healthy donors and cancer patients. Method: immunoSEQ multiplex PCR; TCRdb's copy keeps in-frame clones and lacks some. The sample contains about 180,000 clones, roughly nine tenths of which appear only once. The sequencing sample was made of blood. The receptor set was obtained from a man aged 25 to 40 in good health.

J is TRBJ2-1 and V is TRBV25-1; 10 bases fit TRBD2. The V segment lost 4 bases and the J segment 7 bases; nucleotides outside the gene matches: 10. The CDR3 totals 16 residues. The germline V gene has CDR1 MGHDK and CDR2 SYGVNS. The CDR3 protein is CASSGKSGRAGNEQFF. In DNA form, the CDR3 reads TGTGCCAGCAGTGGAAAAAGCGGGAGGGCCGGGAATGAGCAGTTCTTC.

The V gene is TRBV6-5, the J gene TRBJ2-1, with 10 bases that match TRBD2. Germline CDR1 is MNHEY and CDR2 is SVGAGI. CDR3 size: 15 residues. V shed 4 bases and J 6 bases; nucleotides not matched to a gene: 6. In DNA form, the CDR3 reads TGTGCCAGCAGTTCCTACGGGACTAGCGTCAATGAGCAGTTCTTC. This gives the protein CASSSYGTSVNEQFF.

This clone was observed once. The rearrangement uses TRBV18 and TRBJ2-3; D not certain. Germline CDR1 and CDR2: KGHSH and LQKENI. The CDR3 sequence is 13 residues long. V was clipped by 3 bases and J by 5 bases, with 9 bases between them. The CDR3 sequence: CASSPLGIDTQYF. The CDR3 DNA reads TGTGCCAGCTCACCCTTGGGGATAGATACGCAGTATTTT.

CDR3 in amino acids: CASRRDIGNQPQHF. Written as DNA, the CDR3 is TGCGCCAGCAGGAGGGACATAGGCAATCAGCCCCAGCATTTT. The chain joins TRBV5-1 to TRBJ1-5, with D possibly TRBD1 on 6 matching bases. The CDR3 is made up of 14 amino acids. V lost 5 bases and J lost 2, with 11 bases in between. CDR1 and CDR2 from the germline V gene are SGHRS and YFSETQ.

The V gene is TRBV19, the J gene TRBJ2-1; D gene ambiguous. Trimming took off 6 bases at V and 7 bases at J, with 1 base between the two ends. This CDR3 region has 9 residues. Germline CDR1 is LNHDA and CDR2 is SQIVND (reference sequence). CDR3 nucleotides: TGTGCCAGTAGAAATGAGCAGTTCTTC. Its translation: CASRNEQFF.

This clone appeared once. V and J are TRBV7-2 and TRBJ2-3, with 8 bases lining up with TRBD1. J lost 2 bases, V lost 5 bases, and 3 bases had no gene match. Germline assignment: CDR1 SGHTA and CDR2 FQGNSA. This CDR3 region has 14 residues. DNA for the CDR3: TGTGCCAGCAGCGCGGGACAGGTCACAGATACGCAGTATTTT. Translating gives CASSAGQVTDTQYF.

The gene calls are TRBV24-1 and TRBJ1-2; D possibly corresponds to TRBD1 (5 bases). The V end lost 2 bases, the J end lost 7 bases, and 13 bases lay between the germline ends. This CDR3 spans 14 amino acids. The germline gives CDR1 KGHDR, CDR2 SFDVKD. The CDR3 spells CATSDSGQISGYTF. The DNA of the CDR3 is TGTGCCACCAGTGATTCTGGACAAATTTCTGGCTACACCTTC.

This clone was detected once. The CDR3 sequence: CASSDRGSATNEKLFF. The DNA of the CDR3 is TGTGCCAGCAGTGATAGGGGGAGTGCAACTAATGAAAAACTGTTTTTT. The chain links TRBV6-1 to TRBJ1-4; D perhaps matches TRBD1 (6 bases). There are 16 residues in the CDR3. Per germline, CDR1 MNHNS and CDR2 SASEGT. Trimming took off 3 bases at V and 0 bases at J, with 11 bases between the two ends.

The V gene is TRBV7-2, the J gene TRBJ2-7; D uncertain. Trimming took 2 bases from V and 3 from J, leaving 8 bases between them. Germline loops: CDR1 SGHTA, CDR2 FQGNSA. This CDR3 spans 13 amino acids. Written as DNA, the CDR3 is TGTGCCAGCAGCTTAACACCCCACTACGAGCAGTACTTC. Protein: CASSLTPHYEQYF.

This rearrangement joins TRBV25-1 to TRBJ1-6, with D uncertain. Trimming removed 3 bases at V and 8 bases at J, with 11 bases between. Germline CDR1 and CDR2: MGHDK and SYGVNS. CDR3 length: 14 residues. CDR3 loop: CASSDEQAYSPLHF. The CDR3 region has the DNA TGTGCCAGCAGTGATGAGCAAGCCTATTCACCCCTCCACTTT.